This passage covers 12 T cell receptor beta chains from one sample sequenced in a study of T-cell reconstitution after alpha-beta-depleted transplantation in children. Preparation of the TCRbeta library used unique molecular identifiers. TCRdb redid the calling of the PCR reads with MiXCR, one entry per CDR3 protein. The table lists around 410,000 distinct CDR3 sequences, approximately 11% of them singletons. The sample here was PBMCs from the stem cell graft donor, taken from the stem cell graft. The origin of the receptors is a human donor who donated a stem cell graft to a child with acute myeloid leukemia.

This clonotype was detected many times. The rearrangement joins TRBV5-6 to TRBJ2-7; 9 bases line up with TRBD1. The germline V gene has CDR1 SGHDT and CDR2 YYEEEE. The CDR3 spans 14 residues. The V segment lost 4 bases and the J segment 2 bases; nucleotides outside the gene matches: 4. CDR3 bases: TGTGCCAGCAGCCCCGGGACAGGGACCTACGAGCAGTACTTC. Translating gives CASSPGTGTYEQYF.

The chain employs TRBV24-1 and TRBJ2-1; TRBD2 matches at 10 bases. CDR3 length: 13 residues. Unmatched junction bases numbered 4, after V lost 7 bases and J lost 8 bases. The germline V gene has CDR1 KGHDR and CDR2 SFDVKD. The CDR3 is CATRASGSDEQFF. The CDR3 bases are TGTGCCACCAGGGCTAGCGGGAGCGATGAGCAGTTCTTC.

In this sample, this clonotype turned up many times. This sequence joins TRBV20-1 and TRBJ1-2; unclear D gene. The CDR3 is 13 residues long. Between the trimmed V and J ends, which lost 3 bases and 1 base, there was a span of 9 bases. Per germline, CDR1 DFQATT and CDR2 SNEGSKA (reference sequence). This CDR3 is CSASRWDNYGYTF. In DNA form, the CDR3 reads TGCAGTGCTAGCCGGTGGGATAACTATGGCTACACCTTC.

This sequence joins TRBV6-5 and TRBJ2-7, with 15 bases aligning to TRBD2. With 3 bases clipped from V and 6 bases from J, the junction kept 6 bases outside the gene matches. The CDR3 has 16 amino acids. In germline, CDR1 is MNHEY, CDR2 SVGAGI. Here the CDR3 DNA reads TGTGCCAGCAGTTATGGACTAGCGGGAGGGCTGGTCGAGCAGTACTTC. Protein sequence: CASSYGLAGGLVEQYF.

The chain couples TRBV27 to TRBJ2-7; D is uncertain. Trimming took 5 bases from V and 1 from J, leaving 12 bases between them. This CDR3 has 14 residues. In germline, CDR1 is MNHEY, CDR2 SMNVEV (reference sequence). CDR3 protein: CASSPSYLSYEQYF. In nucleotides, the CDR3 is TGTGCCAGCAGTCCATCCTACCTATCCTACGAGCAGTACTTC.

This clonotype was seen a few times. This chain connects TRBV5-1 to TRBJ2-5, with 7 bases that match TRBD2. V gave up 0 bases and J gave up 2 bases; unmatched junction bases: 4. There are 15 residues in the CDR3. The germline V gene encodes CDR1 SGHRS and CDR2 YFSETQ. For the CDR3, the DNA is TGCGCCAGCAGCTTGGAGGCTAGCGGACAAGAGACCCAGTACTTC. This codes for CASSLEASGQETQYF.

V is TRBV6-1 and J is TRBJ2-1; D perhaps matches TRBD1 (5 bases). From germline, CDR1 is MNHNS and CDR2 SASEGT. The germline V and J ends were trimmed by 6 bases and 7 bases, with 13 bases remaining between them. The CDR3 is made up of 13 amino acids. Here the CDR3 DNA reads TGTGCCAGCAGGTTCAGGGCTGGAAATGAGCAGTTCTTC. This encodes CASRFRAGNEQFF.

This clonotype was picked up a small number of times. The chain employs TRBV11-2 and TRBJ2-2; TRBD2 matches at 12 bases. V shed 5 bases and J 0 bases; nucleotides not matched to a gene: 13. The CDR3 covers 20 residues. Germline CDR1 is SGHAT and CDR2 is FQNNGV. The CDR3 spells CASSPRGKTSGGANTGELFF. CDR3 DNA sequence: TGTGCCAGCAGCCCTAGGGGCAAGACTAGCGGGGGCGCGAACACCGGGGAGCTGTTTTTT.

The rearrangement joins TRBV7-9 to TRBJ1-2; 7 nucleotides align to TRBD1. Germline V gene lookup returns CDR1 SEHNR and CDR2 FQNEAQ (reference sequence). This CDR3 has 14 residues. The ends lost 3 bases at V and 4 bases at J; junction bases unmatched: 5. CDR3 region: CASSLGQTAYGYTF. The DNA of the CDR3 is TGTGCCAGCAGCTTGGGACAGACTGCCTATGGCTACACCTTC.

The chain recombines TRBV5-6 with TRBJ2-4; no firm D call. Deletions cut 5 bases from V and 6 bases from J, with 15 bases between. Looked up from germline, CDR1 is SGHDT and CDR2 is YYEEEE. The CDR3 is made up of 14 amino acids. This chain's CDR3 is CASRLMWEGNIQYF. Here the CDR3 DNA reads TGTGCCAGCAGATTGATGTGGGAAGGAAACATTCAGTACTTC.

The CDR3 here is CASGPPSSYNEQFF. The CDR3 nucleotides read TGTGCTAGTGGTCCACCCAGCTCCTACAATGAGCAGTTCTTC. The chain uses TRBV12-5 and TRBJ2-1; D is unresolved. The germline V and J ends were trimmed by 5 bases and 0 bases, with 8 bases remaining between them. The V gene's germline CDR1 is LGHNT and CDR2 FRNRAP. The CDR3 loop spans 14 amino acids. The variable domain in full, with the rest retrieved from reference TRBV12-5 and TRBJ2-1, is DARVTQTPRHKVTEMGQEVTMRCQPILGHNTVFWYRQTMMQGLELLAYFRNRAPLDDSGMPKDRFSAEMPDATLATLKIQPSEPRDSAVYFCASGPPSSYNEQFFGPGTRLTVL.

This clonotype was found many times. CDR3: CASSVRSGKETQYF. The CDR3 DNA is TGTGCCAGCAGCGTAAGGAGCGGGAAAGAGACCCAGTACTTC. V and J are TRBV9 and TRBJ2-5; 7 nucleotides match TRBD2. The V gene end was trimmed by 1 base and the J gene end by 3 bases; junction bases not matched to a gene: 3. This CDR3 comprises 14 residues. CDR1 is SGDLS and CDR2 is YYNGEE in the germline V gene.